This TCR beta chain was found in a study of blood T cell repertoires in COVID-19. Background on the study: T cells, B-cell-depleted T cells, or PBMCs provided the cDNA or gDNA that served as material.

V shed 1 base and J shed 5 bases, with 17 bases lying between them. CDR1 and CDR2 (germline): LGHNT, FRNRAP. This CDR3 is built from 16 residues. In this sample, this clone turned up a few times. Sequenced by immunoSEQ multiplex PCR; TCRdb stores in-frame clones only, minus some. Of just over 90,000 clones listed, about 86% are singletons. This chain connects TRBV12-5 to TRBJ1-1, with D perhaps TRBD1 (6 bases). The sequence came from an elderly woman with acute or convalescent COVID-19. Source material: peripheral blood. The CDR3 DNA is TGTGCTAGTGGTTTGGCCACCGCGGGGGGGCTAACTGAAGCTTTCTTT. It specifies CASGLATAGGLTEAFF.